This is a list of T cell receptor beta chains from one sample in a study of T cells in localized non-small cell lung cancer. Generated by immunoSEQ multiplex PCR, the TCRdb table keeps only in-frame clones and is missing some. The sample shows roughly 30,000 clones, less than 95% of them seen only once. This specimen was peripheral blood, taken before any cancer treatment. The source of these receptors is a female donor of 60 years or more with stage I lung adenocarcinoma. Both conserved end residues are part of each CDR3. Fields, in order: clone size, D gene, J gene, V gene, CDR3 protein, CDR3 DNA. The D gene is left open where the match is weak. The size entry is marked missing in some rows and otherwise reads once, few, many or a size class.

clone_size: .; d_call: .; j_call: TRBJ2-1; v_call: TRBV2; cdr3_aa: CASSQGTNQEQFF; cdr3_nt: TGTGCCAGCAGCCAAGGGACCAATCAAGAGCAGTTCTTC
clone_size: once; d_call: .; j_call: TRBJ1-5; v_call: TRBV6-6; cdr3_aa: CASSYSSGSNQPQHF; cdr3_nt: TGTGCCAGCAGTTACTCGTCGGGTAGCAATCAGCCCCAGCATTTT
clone_size: .; d_call: TRBD2; j_call: TRBJ2-7; v_call: TRBV19; cdr3_aa: CASSIRLAGGYEQYF; cdr3_nt: TGTGCCAGTAGTATAAGACTAGCGGGAGGCTACGAGCAGTACTTC
clone_size: .; d_call: .; j_call: TRBJ2-3; v_call: TRBV6-1; cdr3_aa: CASRGPDTQYF; cdr3_nt: TGTGCCAGCAGGGGGCCGGATACGCAGTATTTT
clone_size: once; d_call: .; j_call: TRBJ2-5; v_call: TRBV5-5; cdr3_aa: CASSSEGGKTQYF; cdr3_nt: TGTGCCAGCAGCTCAGAGGGGGGTAAGACCCAGTACTTC
clone_size: .; d_call: .; j_call: TRBJ1-2; v_call: TRBV5-1; cdr3_aa: CASSYGQSYGYTF; cdr3_nt: TGCGCCAGCAGCTATGGACAGTCCTATGGCTACACCTTC
clone_size: once; d_call: .; j_call: TRBJ1-6; v_call: TRBV18; cdr3_aa: CASSPNEALGPSPLHF; cdr3_nt: TGTGCCAGCTCACCAAATGAAGCCCTAGGGCCTTCACCCCTCCACTTT
clone_size: .; d_call: TRBD1; j_call: TRBJ2-7; v_call: TRBV5-1; cdr3_aa: CASSLAFLGTAQYF; cdr3_nt: TGCGCCAGCAGCTTGGCTTTTCTCGGGACAGCGCAGTACTTC
clone_size: .; d_call: .; j_call: TRBJ2-1; v_call: TRBV7-9; cdr3_aa: CASSSGLVHHYNEQFF; cdr3_nt: TGTGCCAGCAGCTCGGGGCTAGTCCATCACTACAATGAGCAGTTCTTC
clone_size: .; d_call: .; j_call: TRBJ1-1; v_call: TRBV5-1; cdr3_aa: CASSLDGGTEAFF; cdr3_nt: TGCGCCAGCAGCTTGGATGGTGGAACTGAAGCTTTCTTT
clone_size: .; d_call: TRBD2; j_call: TRBJ2-5; v_call: TRBV7-9; cdr3_aa: CASSSRTSGRNHSQETQYF; cdr3_nt: TGTGCCAGCAGCTCCCGGACTAGCGGGAGAAACCACTCCCAAGAGACCCAGTACTTC
clone_size: .; d_call: .; j_call: TRBJ2-1; v_call: TRBV18; cdr3_aa: CASSPVAGTENEQFF; cdr3_nt: TGTGCCAGCTCACCAGTAGCTGGGACGGAAAATGAGCAGTTCTTC
clone_size: .; d_call: .; j_call: TRBJ2-5; v_call: TRBV7-2; cdr3_aa: CASSLAGWQETQYF; cdr3_nt: TGTGCCAGCAGCTTAGCAGGGTGGCAAGAGACCCAGTACTTC
clone_size: .; d_call: .; j_call: TRBJ1-3; v_call: TRBV7-2; cdr3_aa: CASSLNRNTIYF; cdr3_nt: TGTGCCAGCAGCTTAAATCGAAACACCATATATTTT
clone_size: .; d_call: .; j_call: TRBJ1-1; v_call: TRBV20-1; cdr3_aa: CSARDLTEAFF; cdr3_nt: TGCAGTGCTAGAGATCTCACTGAAGCTTTCTTT
clone_size: .; d_call: .; j_call: TRBJ2-7; v_call: TRBV7-9; cdr3_aa: CASSFGSYEQYF; cdr3_nt: TGTGCCAGCAGCTTCGGCAGCTACGAGCAGTACTTC
clone_size: .; d_call: .; j_call: TRBJ1-3; v_call: TRBV6-5; cdr3_aa: CASSPGGGTGNTIYF; cdr3_nt: TGTGCCAGCAGTCCCGGAGGGGGGACAGGAAACACCATATATTTT
clone_size: once; d_call: TRBD2; j_call: TRBJ2-3; v_call: TRBV7-2; cdr3_aa: CASSPTGTRRQYF; cdr3_nt: TGTGCCAGCAGCCCGACCGGGACTAGGCGGCAGTATTTT
clone_size: .; d_call: TRBD1; j_call: TRBJ2-3; v_call: TRBV4-1; cdr3_aa: CASSPTGLSTDTQYF; cdr3_nt: TGCGCCAGCAGCCCGACAGGGTTAAGCACAGATACGCAGTATTTT
clone_size: .; d_call: TRBD1; j_call: TRBJ1-1; v_call: TRBV6-1; cdr3_aa: CASSEGKGQGYTEAFF; cdr3_nt: TGTGCCAGCAGTGAAGGAAAGGGACAGGGGTACACTGAAGCTTTCTTT
clone_size: .; d_call: .; j_call: TRBJ2-1; v_call: TRBV10-3; cdr3_aa: CAITPGSYNEQFF; cdr3_nt: TGTGCCATCACCCCGGGCTCCTACAATGAGCAGTTCTTC
clone_size: .; d_call: TRBD1; j_call: TRBJ2-1; v_call: TRBV6-5; cdr3_aa: CASSYAGGISGNEQFF; cdr3_nt: TGTGCCAGCAGTTACGCAGGGGGTATATCGGGCAATGAGCAGTTCTTC
clone_size: .; d_call: .; j_call: TRBJ1-2; v_call: TRBV6-5; cdr3_aa: CASSYGQSGYTF; cdr3_nt: TGTGCCAGCAGTTACGGCCAATCGGGCTACACCTTC
clone_size: .; d_call: .; j_call: TRBJ2-1; v_call: TRBV30; cdr3_aa: CALEGDSHNEQFF; cdr3_nt: TGTGCCCTCGAGGGAGACAGCCACAATGAGCAGTTCTTC
clone_size: once; d_call: TRBD2; j_call: TRBJ2-1; v_call: TRBV9; cdr3_aa: CASSFRLANEQFF; cdr3_nt: TGTGCCAGCAGCTTCCGACTAGCAAATGAGCAGTTCTTC
clone_size: once; d_call: .; j_call: TRBJ2-7; v_call: TRBV4-1; cdr3_aa: CASSQEIARSYEQYF; cdr3_nt: TGCGCCAGCAGCCAAGAAATCGCCCGGTCCTACGAGCAGTACTTC
clone_size: .; d_call: TRBD2; j_call: TRBJ2-3; v_call: TRBV7-2; cdr3_aa: CASSLEAGVGSTQYF; cdr3_nt: TGTGCCAGCAGCTTAGAGGCGGGGGTTGGCTCTACGCAGTATTTT
clone_size: .; d_call: .; j_call: TRBJ2-1; v_call: TRBV7-8; cdr3_aa: CASSLDRESEQFF; cdr3_nt: TGTGCCAGCAGCTTAGACCGGGAGAGCGAGCAGTTCTTC
clone_size: .; d_call: TRBD1; j_call: TRBJ2-1; v_call: TRBV7-7; cdr3_aa: CASSSSNTGGLNEQFF; cdr3_nt: TGTGCTAGCAGCTCCAGCAATACAGGGGGTCTGAATGAGCAGTTCTTC
clone_size: .; d_call: .; j_call: TRBJ1-3; v_call: TRBV18; cdr3_aa: CASSPIGTEVRNTIYF; cdr3_nt: TGTGCCAGCTCACCGATCGGGACCGAAGTAAGAAACACCATATATTTT
clone_size: .; d_call: .; j_call: TRBJ1-6; v_call: TRBV11-2; cdr3_aa: CASRTIRSGRSPLHF; cdr3_nt: TGTGCCAGCAGGACGATTCGTAGCGGCCGCTCACCCCTCCACTTT
clone_size: .; d_call: .; j_call: TRBJ1-5; v_call: TRBV27; cdr3_aa: CASSFGGIQPQHF; cdr3_nt: TGTGCCAGCAGTTTTGGGGGGATTCAGCCCCAGCATTTT
clone_size: .; d_call: .; j_call: TRBJ1-4; v_call: TRBV19; cdr3_aa: CASSIRSATNEKLFF; cdr3_nt: TGTGCCAGTAGTATAAGGAGTGCAACTAATGAAAAACTGTTTTTT
clone_size: .; d_call: .; j_call: TRBJ1-6; v_call: TRBV5-8; cdr3_aa: CASSPGRGGTRNSPLHF; cdr3_nt: TGTGCCAGCAGTCCTGGAAGGGGGGGGACACGGAATTCACCCCTCCACTTT
clone_size: few; d_call: .; j_call: TRBJ2-5; v_call: TRBV4-3; cdr3_aa: CASSPEDSMRETQYF; cdr3_nt: TGCGCCAGCAGCCCAGAAGACAGTATGAGGGAGACCCAGTACTTC
clone_size: .; d_call: TRBD2; j_call: TRBJ2-5; v_call: TRBV4-1; cdr3_aa: CASSPLGAGGLQYFQETQYF; cdr3_nt: TGCGCCAGCAGCCCCCTCGGGGCGGGAGGGCTCCAATACTTCCAAGAGACCCAGTACTTC
clone_size: .; d_call: .; j_call: TRBJ1-2; v_call: TRBV11-2; cdr3_aa: CASSLLIGTSTNYGYTF; cdr3_nt: TGTGCCAGCAGCTTATTGATAGGGACCTCTACTAACTATGGCTACACCTTC
clone_size: .; d_call: .; j_call: TRBJ1-4; v_call: TRBV27; cdr3_aa: CASGDRFNEKLFF; cdr3_nt: TGTGCCAGCGGCGACAGATTCAATGAAAAACTGTTTTTT
clone_size: .; d_call: TRBD2; j_call: TRBJ2-3; v_call: TRBV9; cdr3_aa: CASSVGGRADTQYF; cdr3_nt: TGTGCCAGCAGCGTAGGAGGGAGGGCAGATACGCAGTATTTT
clone_size: .; d_call: TRBD1; j_call: TRBJ2-7; v_call: TRBV6-1; cdr3_aa: CASRDRASIAYEQYF; cdr3_nt: TGTGCCAGCCGAGACAGGGCCTCAATAGCCTACGAGCAGTACTTC
clone_size: .; d_call: .; j_call: TRBJ1-6; v_call: TRBV7-9; cdr3_aa: CASSLREITNSPLHF; cdr3_nt: TGTGCCAGCAGCTTGAGGGAGATCACTAATTCACCCCTCCACTTT
clone_size: .; d_call: .; j_call: TRBJ2-5; v_call: TRBV28; cdr3_aa: CASSLPRDTQETQYF; cdr3_nt: TGTGCCAGCAGCCTTCCCAGGGACACCCAAGAGACCCAGTACTTC
clone_size: .; d_call: .; j_call: TRBJ1-5; v_call: TRBV19; cdr3_aa: CASKDSNQPQHF; cdr3_nt: TGTGCCAGTAAGGATAGCAATCAGCCCCAGCATTTT
clone_size: .; d_call: .; j_call: TRBJ2-7; v_call: TRBV23-1; cdr3_aa: CASSQCGFGLPYEQYF; cdr3_nt: TGCGCCAGCAGTCAATGTGGGTTTGGACTTCCCTACGAGCAGTACTTC
clone_size: .; d_call: TRBD1; j_call: TRBJ1-4; v_call: TRBV19; cdr3_aa: CASKQGAVEKLFF; cdr3_nt: TGTGCCAGTAAACAGGGGGCTGTGGAAAAACTGTTTTTT
clone_size: once; d_call: TRBD1; j_call: TRBJ1-2; v_call: TRBV5-6; cdr3_aa: CASSGRTGSYGYTF; cdr3_nt: TGTGCCAGCAGCGGGAGGACAGGGTCATATGGCTACACCTTC
clone_size: .; d_call: .; j_call: TRBJ2-3; v_call: TRBV2; cdr3_aa: CASRGTPGDTQYF; cdr3_nt: TGTGCCAGCAGAGGGACCCCCGGAGATACGCAGTATTTT